These 27 T cell receptor beta chains came from one sample sequenced in a study of OX40 agonist ivuxolimab in advanced cancers. The table came from immunoSEQ multiplex PCR; TCRdb's copy has only in-frame clones and leaves some out. Among just over 60,000 clones listed, 92% were seen once. Sequenced material: CD4+ or CD8+ T cells sorted from blood, taken in a trial of the OX40 agonist ivuxolimab. Source of these receptors: an adult with an advanced solid tumor such as melanoma, head and neck, liver or kidney cancer.

The chain is built from TRBV7-9 and TRBJ2-1; TRBD2 agrees at 11 bases. V trimming: 2 bases; J trimming: 7 bases; junction bases outside the gene matches: 13. From germline, CDR1 is SEHNR and CDR2 FQNEAQ (reference sequence). The CDR3 runs to 18 residues. CDR3 loop: CASSLRAATSGTGNEQFF. The CDR3 nucleotides are TGTGCCAGCAGCTTAAGGGCCGCGACTAGCGGGACGGGGAATGAGCAGTTCTTC.

The chain employs TRBV18 and TRBJ2-2; D may be TRBD1 (6 bases). The CDR3 contains 14 residues. CDR1 is KGHSH and CDR2 is LQKENI in the germline V gene. With 1 base removed from V and 4 bases from J, the gap between germline ends came to 7 bases. CDR3 bases: TGTGCCAGCTCACCACTCAGGGGCACCGGGGAGCTGTTTTTT. Amino acid sequence: CASSPLRGTGELFF.

The V call is TRBV6-5, the J call TRBJ1-5, with D perhaps TRBD1 (5 bases). The CDR3 has 14 residues. V was shortened by 5 bases and J by 7 bases, with 15 bases between the two germline ends. Germline V gene lookup returns CDR1 MNHEY and CDR2 SVGAGI. CDR3 DNA sequence: TGTGCCAGCAGTGACCAGGGTACCACCCAGCCCCAGCATTTT. The encoded protein is CASSDQGTTQPQHF.

The chain couples TRBV7-3 to TRBJ2-3; D is unresolved. Looked up from germline, CDR1 is SGHTA and CDR2 is FQGTGA. The V gene lost 2 bases and the J gene lost 2 bases, with 5 bases spanning the gap. This CDR3 has 13 amino acids. The chain's CDR3 is CASSLDTTDTQYF. In nucleotides, the CDR3 is TGTGCCAGCAGCTTAGACACCACAGATACGCAGTATTTT.

The rearrangement links TRBV30 to TRBJ1-4; D call uncertain. The CDR3 contains 13 residues. CDR1 and CDR2 (germline): GTSNPN, SVGIG (reference sequence). The DNA for the CDR3 is TGTGCTCTCCGAGGAGGGCCTAATGAAAAACTGTTTTTT. It specifies CALRGGPNEKLFF. Variable domain in full (rest from reference TRBV30 and TRBJ1-4): SQTIHQWPATLVQPVGSPLSLECTVEGTSNPNLYWYRQAAGRGLQLLFYSVGIGQISSEVPQNLSASRPQDRQFILSSKKLLLSDSGFYLCALRGGPNEKLFFGSGTQLSVL.

CDR3 residues: CASSDYSGVLDQPQHF. The CDR3 coding sequence is TGTGCCAGCAGCGACTATAGCGGGGTTTTGGATCAGCCCCAGCATTTT. V usage is TRBV5-5 and J usage is TRBJ1-5, with D unresolved. The CDR3 loop spans 16 amino acids. Trimming left V 4 bases short and J 5 bases short, with 19 bases between. Germline V gene data show CDR1 as SGHKS and CDR2 as YYEKEE (reference sequence).

The sample holds one count of this clone. V gene TRBV5-1 combines with J gene TRBJ2-1; 8 nucleotides line up with TRBD2. This CDR3 comprises 14 residues. The germline V gene has CDR1 SGHRS and CDR2 YFSETQ. The junction had 5 bases not matched to a gene; V was cut back by 2 bases and J by 7 bases. The CDR3 spells CASSFYGGENEQFF. The DNA of the CDR3 is TGCGCCAGCAGCTTCTACGGGGGGGAGAATGAGCAGTTCTTC.

This rearrangement joins TRBV19 to TRBJ2-4, with TRBD2 as a possible D gene (5 bases). This CDR3 is 13 amino acids long. The germline V gene encodes CDR1 LNHDA and CDR2 SQIVND (reference sequence). With 7 bases removed from V and 0 bases from J, the gap between germline ends came to 7 bases. In DNA, the CDR3 is TGTGCCAGTACGGACTTAGCCAAAAACATTCAGTACTTC. This encodes CASTDLAKNIQYF.

This chain connects TRBV18 to TRBJ1-1, with 7 bases matching TRBD1. The CDR3 length is 15 residues. Per the germline V gene, CDR1 is KGHSH and CDR2 is LQKENI. The V segment lost 4 bases and the J segment 3 bases; nucleotides outside the gene matches: 8. CDR3 loop: CASSQGAARYTEAFF. DNA of the CDR3: TGTGCCAGCTCACAGGGGGCGGCCCGGTACACTGAAGCTTTCTTT.

On this clone: Within the sample, other DNA sequences also encode this same CDR3. The rearrangement uses TRBV5-1 and TRBJ2-5; D is uncertain. Trimming left V 0 bases short and J 4 bases short, with 7 bases between. The length of the CDR3 is 13 residues. CDR1 and CDR2 from the germline V gene are SGHRS and YFSETQ. CDR3: CASSLGAGETQYF. The CDR3 DNA follows: TGCGCCAGCAGCTTGGGGGCCGGAGAGACCCAGTACTTC.

V is TRBV11-3 and J is TRBJ2-7, with D hard to call. V dropped 1 base and J dropped 3 bases, with 7 bases sitting between them. Germline assignment: CDR1 SGHNT and CDR2 YENEEA. The length of the CDR3 is 13 residues. CDR3 protein: CASSLGVDYEQYF. The CDR3 DNA sequence: TGTGCCAGCAGCTTAGGGGTTGACTACGAGCAGTACTTC.

The V gene is TRBV21-1, the J gene TRBJ2-2. TRBV21-1 is a recognized pseudogene. The CDR3 loop spans 14 amino acids. The CDR3 spells CASWADKGSGELFF. The CDR3, as DNA: TGTGCCAGCTGGGCTGACAAGGGTTCCGGGGAGCTGTTTTTT.

This sequence joins TRBV9 and TRBJ2-7; possibly TRBD1 or TRBD2 for D (6 bases each). Between the trimmed V and J ends, which lost 7 bases and 2 bases, there was a span of 13 bases. Per germline, CDR1 SGDLS and CDR2 YYNGEE. This CDR3 is built from 13 residues. CDR3 sequence: CASGGGAAYEQYF. The DNA of the CDR3 is TGTGCCAGCGGAGGGGGAGCCGCCTACGAGCAGTACTTC. The variable domain in full, completed from reference TRBV9 and TRBJ2-7, reads DSGVTQTPKHLITATGQRVTLRCSPRSGDLSVYWYQQSLDQGLQFLIQYYNGEERAKGNILERFSAQQFPDLHSELNLSSLELGDSALYFCASGGGAAYEQYFGPGTRLTVT.

V usage is TRBV11-3 and J usage is TRBJ2-7, with D possibly TRBD2 on 6 matching bases. This CDR3 comprises 15 residues. V was shortened by 1 base and J by 3 bases, with 13 bases between the two germline ends. Germline loops: CDR1 SGHNT, CDR2 YENEEA. The CDR3 spells CASSLGVGGVYEQYF. CDR3 nucleotide sequence: TGTGCCAGCAGCTTAGGAGTTGGAGGGGTCTACGAGCAGTACTTC.

This chain links TRBV6-1 with TRBJ2-1, with a weak D call TRBD2 (6 bases). Germline V gene sequence: CDR1 MNHNS, CDR2 SASEGT. CDR3 length equals 12 residues. V lost 3 bases and J 14 bases, leaving 14 bases between the germline ends. This CDR3 reads CASSERDGREFF. In DNA form, the CDR3 reads TGTGCCAGCAGTGAGCGGGACGGCCGAGAGTTCTTC.

The V gene is TRBV13, the J gene TRBJ2-1; 11 bases are shared with TRBD1. The CDR3 covers 16 residues. V lost 1 base and J lost 4; bases outside the gene matches: 3. Per germline, CDR1 PRHDT and CDR2 FYEKMQ (reference sequence). This CDR3 is CASSLVGTGGYNEQFF. In DNA, the CDR3 is TGTGCCAGCAGCTTAGTGGGGACAGGGGGGTACAATGAGCAGTTCTTC.

The J gene is TRBJ1-2, the V gene TRBV5-1; unclear D gene. Per the germline V gene, CDR1 is SGHRS and CDR2 is YFSETQ. The V end was cut by 0 bases, the J end by 4 bases, with 10 bases between. CDR3 length: 14 residues. The CDR3 protein is CASSLVNGFYGYTF. CDR3 in DNA: TGCGCCAGCAGCTTGGTTAACGGATTCTATGGCTACACCTTC. Full variable domain (remainder filled in from reference TRBV5-1 and TRBJ1-2): KAGVTQTPRYLIKTRGQQVTLSCSPISGHRSVSWYQQTPGQGLQFLFEYFSETQRNKGNFPGRFSGRQFSNSRSEMNVSTLELGDSALYLCASSLVNGFYGYTFGSGTRLTVV.

This chain joins TRBV6-5 and TRBJ2-7, with 8 bases lining up with TRBD1. The V gene end was trimmed by 6 bases and the J gene end by 3 bases; junction bases not matched to a gene: 4. Germline CDR1 and CDR2: MNHEY and SVGAGI. This CDR3 contains 13 residues. The CDR3 DNA reads as TGTGCCAGCAGAACCGGACAGGGCTACGAGCAGTACTTC. Protein sequence: CASRTGQGYEQYF.

The chain uses TRBV28 and TRBJ2-7; 14 bases are a match to TRBD2. The CDR3 extends over 14 amino acids. Germline-derived CDR1 and CDR2 are MDHEN and SYDVKM. This chain's CDR3 is CASSLGLAGGHTVV. The CDR3 coding sequence is TGTGCCAGCAGTTTAGGACTAGCGGGAGGTCACACCGTGGTC.

The sample holds a few counts of this clone. The chain joins TRBV4-2 to TRBJ1-1; the D gene is possibly TRBD1 (6 bases). V dropped 0 bases and J dropped 4 bases, with 15 bases sitting between them. This CDR3 comprises 16 residues. Germline loops: CDR1 LGHNA, CDR2 YNFKEQ. CDR3 in amino acids: CASSQDIRGLGTEAFF. The DNA for the CDR3 is TGTGCCAGCAGCCAAGATATTCGGGGGCTGGGCACTGAAGCTTTCTTT.

This chain's CDR3 is CASSLSIEVPPRPQHF. The CDR3 coding sequence is TGTGCCAGCAGTTTATCGATCGAGGTCCCGCCCCGGCCCCAGCATTTT. The chain has TRBV27 and TRBJ1-5, with no clear D. V was clipped by 0 bases and J by 9 bases, with 18 bases between them. Germline CDR1 is MNHEY and CDR2 is SMNVEV (reference sequence). CDR3 size: 16 residues.

This chain links TRBV11-3 with TRBJ2-5, with D hard to call. CDR1 SGHNT and CDR2 YENEEA come from the germline V gene. The V and J ends lost 1 base and 2 bases respectively, with 8 bases between them. The CDR3 runs to 14 residues. The CDR3 sequence is CASSLGRFQETQYF. The CDR3 coding sequence is TGTGCCAGCAGCTTAGGCCGGTTTCAAGAGACCCAGTACTTC.

CDR3 DNA sequence: TGCGCCAGCAGCCAAAAACTACAAGGCACTGAAGCTTTCTTT. This codes for CASSQKLQGTEAFF. This chain uses TRBV4-1 with TRBJ1-1; D remains ambiguous. From germline, CDR1 is MGHRA and CDR2 YSYEKL. There are 14 residues in the CDR3. V dropped 2 bases and J dropped 4 bases, with 11 bases sitting between them.

The V and J genes are TRBV7-9 and TRBJ1-2, with no clear D. Trimming pared 1 base from V and 8 bases from J, leaving 8 bases between. This CDR3 is built from 12 residues. Germline-derived CDR1 and CDR2 are SEHNR and FQNEAQ (reference sequence). The CDR3 sequence is CASSLEEGGYTF. CDR3 DNA sequence: TGTGCCAGCAGCTTAGAGGAGGGAGGCTACACCTTC.

The V gene is TRBV6-5, the J gene TRBJ1-4; the D gene is possibly TRBD1 (5 bases). Germline CDR1 reads MNHEY; CDR2 reads SVGAGI. The CDR3 has 14 amino acids. V was cut by 7 bases and J by 8 bases, with 17 bases left in between. CDR3 sequence (DNA): TGTGCCAGCAAGAGACCAGGGACGAGAGAAAAACTGTTTTTT. It specifies CASKRPGTREKLFF.

V usage is TRBV29-1 and J usage is TRBJ1-1; 8 bases are shared with TRBD1. V shed 2 bases and J 5 bases; nucleotides not matched to a gene: 7. CDR3 length equals 14 residues. Germline V CDR1 and CDR2: SQVTM, ANQGSEA. CDR3 sequence: CSVETTGGNTEAFF. The CDR3, as DNA: TGCAGCGTTGAAACCACAGGGGGAAATACTGAAGCTTTCTTT.

This clone was found a few times. CDR3 loop: CASSIKTSGSNEQYF. CDR3 in DNA: TGTGCCAGTAGTATCAAGACTAGCGGGAGTAACGAGCAGTACTTC. The rearrangement links TRBV19 to TRBJ2-7; 12 nucleotides agree with TRBD2. J was trimmed by 5 bases and V by 3 bases; bases with no gene match: 5. The CDR3 extends over 15 amino acids. Germline V CDR1 and CDR2: LNHDA, SQIVND (reference sequence).